These 14 T cell receptor beta chains were sequenced from one sample in a study of response to subunit inactivated influenza vaccine (dated by TCRdb to the late 2010s). The library was built by means of RT-PCR. The listed sequencing device is Illumina HiSeq 2500. In-frame beta chains were kept once TCRdb had trimmed the public reads at Q25 with fastp and called clones with MiXCR. Records with the same CDR3 protein are collapsed into one entry carrying the most frequent genes and DNA. Recorded for this sample are 300,000 to 350,000 distinct CDR3 sequences; roughly 22% of them occurred a single time. The ten largest account for about 9.4% of the sample. Sequenced here: PBMCs from blood, sampled less than 22 months after vaccination. These receptors were obtained from a man between 45 and 75 years old who received an inactivated influenza vaccine. Donor details come from another sample of the same person, matched by shared clones.

About this clonotype itself: A much larger clone differs by one base, so this may be a read error. The rearrangement joins TRBV30 to TRBJ1-6; D unresolved. This CDR3 is 13 amino acids long. Germline V CDR1 and CDR2: GTSNPN, SVGIG (reference sequence). Here the CDR3 reads CAWSTFGNSTLHF. The CDR3 DNA sequence: TGTGCCTGGAGCACGTTCGGGAATTCAACCCTCCACTTT. Supplemented by reference TRBV30 and TRBJ1-6, the full variable domain reads SQTIHQWPATLVQPVGSPLSLECTVEGTSNPNLYWYRQAAGRGLQLLFYSVGIGQISSEVPQNLSASRPQDRQFILSSKKLLLSDSGFYLCAWSTFGNSTLHFGNGTRLTVT.

V is TRBV10-3 and J is TRBJ2-5; the D is unclear. Germline lookup yields CDR1 ENHRY and CDR2 SYGVKD. The V end was cut by 9 bases, the J end by 5 bases, with 16 bases between. CDR3 size: 13 residues. The CDR3 here is CAIRTASSETQYF. The CDR3 DNA reads TGTGCCATAAGGACGGCATCATCCGAGACCCAGTACTTC.

The V and J genes are TRBV11-1 and TRBJ1-2, with 7 nucleotides matching TRBD1. Per the germline V gene, CDR1 is SGHAT and CDR2 is FQDESV (reference sequence). The junction had 7 bases not matched to a gene; V was cut back by 4 bases and J by 8 bases. There are 13 residues in the CDR3. The CDR3, as DNA: TGTGCCAGCAGCTCCCCAGGGGGACGCGGCTACACCTTC. It specifies CASSSPGGRGYTF.

The chain combines TRBV12-3 or TRBV12-4 with TRBJ1-2; D perhaps matches TRBD1 (5 bases). CDR3 length: 14 amino acids. Trimming left V 3 bases short and J 2 bases short, with 10 bases between. Written as DNA, the CDR3 is TGTGCCAGCAGTTTGGGGGATAAGAACTATGGCTACACCTTC. Translating it yields CASSLGDKNYGYTF.

The rearrangement joins TRBV7-9 to TRBJ2-7; the match to TRBD1 covers 10 bases. Trimming at V came to 0 bases and at J to 5 bases, leaving 7 bases not matched to a gene. Per germline, CDR1 SEHNR and CDR2 FQNEAQ (reference sequence). The CDR3 runs 16 residues. This CDR3 is CASSLALGQGTHEQYF. The CDR3, as DNA: TGTGCCAGCAGCTTAGCGTTGGGACAGGGGACGCACGAGCAGTACTTC.

This clonotype turned up a few times. The chain employs TRBV7-2 and TRBJ1-1; 9 nucleotides align to TRBD1. The CDR3 loop spans 14 amino acids. With 5 bases clipped from V and 5 bases from J, the junction kept 6 bases outside the gene matches. The germline gives CDR1 SGHTA, CDR2 FQGNSA. CDR3 protein: CASSQGQGMTEAFF. The CDR3 DNA reads as TGTGCCAGCAGCCAAGGACAGGGGATGACTGAAGCTTTCTTT.

This clonotype occurred many times. In nucleotides, the CDR3 is TGCAGTCCCGGGACAGGCGAAAAACTGTTTTTT. Translation: CSPGTGEKLFF. The chain recombines TRBV20-1 with TRBJ1-4; 8 nucleotides match TRBD1. From germline, CDR1 is DFQATT and CDR2 SNEGSKA (reference sequence). The CDR3 sequence is 11 residues long. The trim removed 8 bases at V and 8 bases at J, leaving 4 bases unmatched.

This clonotype was seen more than once but under ten times. J is TRBJ1-1 and V is TRBV27, with no clear D. The V gene's germline CDR1 is MNHEY and CDR2 SMNVEV (reference sequence). The CDR3 has 13 amino acids. V was pared by 6 bases and J by 0 bases, with 8 bases between. The CDR3 reads CASSRALNTEAFF. CDR3 in DNA: TGTGCCAGCAGCCGCGCCCTGAACACTGAAGCTTTCTTT.

The V gene is TRBV6-1, the J gene TRBJ1-2; 9 bases agree with TRBD1. The J segment lost 0 bases and the V segment lost 6 bases, leaving 8 bases of the junction unmatched. The CDR3 is made up of 16 amino acids. CDR1 and CDR2 (germline): MNHNS, SASEGT. CDR3 sequence: CASRAGTGSSNYGYTF. The DNA for the CDR3 is TGTGCCAGCAGGGCCGGGACAGGGTCCTCTAACTATGGCTACACCTTC.

The chain recombines TRBV15 with TRBJ1-2, with 10 bases lining up with TRBD1. The CDR3 loop spans 15 amino acids. Trimming took 2 bases from V and 8 from J; bases not matched to a gene: 8. Germline-derived CDR1 and CDR2 are LNHNV and YYDKDF (reference sequence). The CDR3 sequence is CATSRTTGGKGGYTF. For the CDR3, the DNA is TGTGCCACCAGCAGAACGACAGGGGGCAAGGGAGGCTACACCTTC.

This clonotype has a count of ten or more. The chain recombines TRBV2 with TRBJ2-1; D possibly matches TRBD1 or TRBD2 (5 bases each). Germline V gene lookup returns CDR1 SNHLY and CDR2 FYNNEI. The CDR3 has 13 amino acids. V was pared by 4 bases and J by 4 bases, with 8 bases between. The CDR3 sequence is CASSVGAYNEQFF. The CDR3 DNA follows: TGTGCCAGCAGTGTCGGGGCGTACAATGAGCAGTTCTTC.

The chain links TRBV30 to TRBJ1-4; D is uncertain. The CDR3 runs 14 residues. Germline V gives CDR1 GTSNPN, CDR2 SVGIG (reference sequence). V was shortened by 4 bases and J by 6 bases, with 15 bases between the two germline ends. The CDR3 coding sequence is TGTGCCTGGAAGGGTGGCACGTCGTATGAAAAACTGTTTTTT. Amino acid sequence: CAWKGGTSYEKLFF.

This clonotype was seen more than once but under ten times. The chain combines TRBV12-3 or TRBV12-4 with TRBJ1-1; TRBD1 agrees at 8 bases. This CDR3 region has 13 residues. V lost 3 bases and J lost 8; bases outside the gene matches: 5. CDR3 DNA sequence: TGTGCCAGCAGTTTGGGACAGGCGATGGAAGCTTTCTTT. Translation gives CASSLGQAMEAFF.

V gene TRBV29-1 combines with J gene TRBJ2-1; perhaps TRBD2 as D (5 bases). The V gene lost 3 bases and the J gene lost 5 bases, with 14 bases spanning the gap. The CDR3 length is 14 residues. The germline V gene has CDR1 SQVTM and CDR2 ANQGSEA. The CDR3 sequence: CSVEEDPADNEQFF. The CDR3 DNA reads TGCAGCGTTGAGGAGGACCCGGCGGACAATGAGCAGTTCTTC.